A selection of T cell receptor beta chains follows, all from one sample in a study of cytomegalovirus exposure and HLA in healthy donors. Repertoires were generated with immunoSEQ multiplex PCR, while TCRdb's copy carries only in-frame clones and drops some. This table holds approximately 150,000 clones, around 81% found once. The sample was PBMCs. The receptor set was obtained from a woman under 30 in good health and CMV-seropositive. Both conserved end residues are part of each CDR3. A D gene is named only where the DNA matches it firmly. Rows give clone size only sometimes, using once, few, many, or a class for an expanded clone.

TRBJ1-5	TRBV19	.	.	TGTGCCAGTACCTCCCGGCAGGTAGATAGCAATCAGCCCCAGCATTTT	CASTSRQVDSNQPQHF
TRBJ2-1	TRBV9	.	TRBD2	TGTGCCAGCAGCCCCGCAGGACTAGCGGTATACAATGAGCAGTTCTTC	CASSPAGLAVYNEQFF
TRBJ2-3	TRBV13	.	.	TGTGCCAGCAGAAGGGACATACTAACAGATACGCAGTATTTT	CASRRDILTDTQYF
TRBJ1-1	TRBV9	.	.	TGTGCCAGCAGCGTAGAGAATAGCGGCACTGAAGCTTTCTTT	CASSVENSGTEAFF
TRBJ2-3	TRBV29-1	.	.	TGCAGCGTAAAAAAGGGAGAATGGAGCACAGATACGCAGTATTTT	CSVKKGEWSTDTQYF
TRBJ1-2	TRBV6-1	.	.	TGTGCCAGCAGTGAAGCGCCACAATCCTATGGCTACACCTTC	CASSEAPQSYGYTF
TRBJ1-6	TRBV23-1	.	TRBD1	TGCGCCAGCACAGGACAGGGATTTTATTCACCCCTCCACTTT	CASTGQGFYSPLHF
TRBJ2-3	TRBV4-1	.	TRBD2	TGCGCCAGCAGCCAAGTGGGGGGGGGACTCACAGATACGCAGTATTTT	CASSQVGGGLTDTQYF
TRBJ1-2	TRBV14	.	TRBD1	TGTGCCAGCAGCCAACAGGGACAGACTAACTATGGCTACACCTTC	CASSQQGQTNYGYTF
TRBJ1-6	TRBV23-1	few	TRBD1	TGCGCCAGCAAACACGCGACAGGGCGAGATTCACCCCTCCACTTT	CASKHATGRDSPLHF